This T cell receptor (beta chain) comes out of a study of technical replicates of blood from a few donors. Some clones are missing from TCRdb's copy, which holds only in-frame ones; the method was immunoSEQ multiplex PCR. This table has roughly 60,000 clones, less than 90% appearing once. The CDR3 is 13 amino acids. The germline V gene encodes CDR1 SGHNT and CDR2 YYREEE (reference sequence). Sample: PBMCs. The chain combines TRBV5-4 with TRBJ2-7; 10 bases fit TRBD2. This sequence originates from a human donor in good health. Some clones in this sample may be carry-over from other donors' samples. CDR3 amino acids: CASGASGRREQYF. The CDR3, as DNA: TGTGCAAGCGGGGCTAGCGGGAGACGCGAGCAGTACTTC.